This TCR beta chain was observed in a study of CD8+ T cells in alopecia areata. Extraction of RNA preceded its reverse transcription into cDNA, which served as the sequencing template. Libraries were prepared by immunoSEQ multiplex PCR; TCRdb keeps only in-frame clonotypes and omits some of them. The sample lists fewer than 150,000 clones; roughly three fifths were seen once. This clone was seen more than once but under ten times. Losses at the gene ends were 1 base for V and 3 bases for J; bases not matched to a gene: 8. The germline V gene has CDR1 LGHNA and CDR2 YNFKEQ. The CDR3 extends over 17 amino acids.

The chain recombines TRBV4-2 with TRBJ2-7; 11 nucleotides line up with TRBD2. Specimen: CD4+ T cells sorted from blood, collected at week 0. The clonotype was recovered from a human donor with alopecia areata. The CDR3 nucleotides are TGTGCCAGCAGCCAAGGCCTAGCGGGGGGACGTGGCTACGAGCAGTACTTC. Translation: CASSQGLAGGRGYEQYF.